The source of this T cell receptor beta chain is a study of T cell responses to AZD1222 COVID-19 vaccine. Broader study findings: Spike-specific TCR repertoires showed rising breadth and depth after two AZD1222 doses. Distributed over spike, vaccine-associated CD4 TCRs predominated at 160-218 and 743-854. Samples come after the peak T cell response, not at day 14. Seropositive status at baseline applied to only five to seven AZD1222 recipients.

This clone is a singleton in its sample. Its antigen is not identified. Trimming removed 3 bases at V and 3 bases at J, with 3 bases between. From germline, CDR1 is WSHSY and CDR2 SAAADI. The CDR3 extends over 12 amino acids. Data came from immunoSEQ multiplex PCR; TCRdb stores just in-frame clones and leaves some out. The repertoire consists of some 150,000 clones, with less than 90% occurring once and the leading ten covering 6.9%. The clonotype was recovered from an adult who had recovered from COVID-19. The rearrangement uses TRBV10-2 and TRBJ1-5; the D is unclear. This material consisted of peripheral blood, taken after recovery from COVID-19. The CDR3, as DNA: TGCGCCAGCAGTGACAACAATCAGCCCCAGCATTTT. Its translation: CASSDNNQPQHF.